Listed below are T cell receptor beta chains from one sample, sequenced in a study of blood T cell repertoires in COVID-19. Libraries were prepared by immunoSEQ multiplex PCR; TCRdb keeps only in-frame clonotypes and omits some of them. The sample lists 200,000 to 250,000 clones; 81% were seen once. Source material: PBMCs or T cells enriched from blood (not recorded which). Receptor source: a woman aged 45-65 years with acute COVID-19. Each CDR3 is given with its conserved first and last residue. The D gene is left open where the match is weak. Expanded clones get a size class; other rows say once, few or many, or leave the size out.

j_call: TRBJ2-1
d_call: TRBD1
v_call: TRBV15
clone_size: .
cdr3_nt: TGTGCCACCAGCAGAGCGGTGAGCAGGGGGCTTAATGAGCAGTTCTTC
cdr3_aa: CATSRAVSRGLNEQFF

j_call: TRBJ1-1
d_call: .
v_call: TRBV18
clone_size: once
cdr3_nt: TGTGCCAGTGCCCGGGGTTCGGACACTGAAGCTTTCTTT
cdr3_aa: CASARGSDTEAFF

j_call: TRBJ1-2
d_call: TRBD1
v_call: TRBV6-5
clone_size: once
cdr3_nt: TGTGCCAGCATGAACAGGGGGTACTATGGCTACACCTTC
cdr3_aa: CASMNRGYYGYTF

j_call: TRBJ2-3
d_call: TRBD2
v_call: TRBV5-5
clone_size: .
cdr3_nt: TGTGCCAGCAGCTTGGGACTAGCGTCCTCCCTGGATACGCAGTATTTT
cdr3_aa: CASSLGLASSLDTQYF

j_call: TRBJ1-2
d_call: .
v_call: TRBV11-3
clone_size: .
cdr3_nt: TGTGCCAGCTCCCCGGGTGACTATGGCTACACCTTC
cdr3_aa: CASSPGDYGYTF

j_call: TRBJ1-2
d_call: .
v_call: TRBV7-9
clone_size: few
cdr3_nt: TGTGCCAGCGGGGGGGACCCCTATGGCTACACCTTC
cdr3_aa: CASGGDPYGYTF

j_call: TRBJ1-2
d_call: .
v_call: TRBV19
clone_size: .
cdr3_nt: TGTGCCAGTAGTATAAGTCGGAGGGGCACTAACTATGGCTACACCTTC
cdr3_aa: CASSISRRGTNYGYTF

j_call: TRBJ1-2
d_call: .
v_call: TRBV24-1
clone_size: .
cdr3_nt: TGTGCCACCAGTGATTGGACAGCTAACTATGGCTACACCTTC
cdr3_aa: CATSDWTANYGYTF

j_call: TRBJ1-6
d_call: .
v_call: TRBV28
clone_size: few
cdr3_nt: TGTGCCAGTGCAGGGCAGTATAATTCACCCCTCCACTTT
cdr3_aa: CASAGQYNSPLHF

j_call: TRBJ1-4
d_call: .
v_call: TRBV7-2
clone_size: .
cdr3_nt: TGTGCCAGCAGCTTTCAGGGTGCTAATGAAAAACTGTTTTTT
cdr3_aa: CASSFQGANEKLFF

j_call: TRBJ2-3
d_call: TRBD2
v_call: TRBV7-2
clone_size: .
cdr3_nt: TGTGCCAGCAGCCTCTCGGGGCGGGGGACGACAGATACGCAGTATTTT
cdr3_aa: CASSLSGRGTTDTQYF

j_call: TRBJ2-5
d_call: .
v_call: TRBV19
clone_size: .
cdr3_nt: TGTGCCAGTAGCCGGGGAGGAGAGACCCAGTACTTC
cdr3_aa: CASSRGGETQYF

j_call: TRBJ2-5
d_call: TRBD2
v_call: TRBV15
clone_size: few
cdr3_nt: TGTGCCACCAGCAGAGATTCCAGGGAGGGGACCCAGTACTTC
cdr3_aa: CATSRDSREGTQYF

j_call: TRBJ2-3
d_call: TRBD2
v_call: TRBV5-1
clone_size: .
cdr3_nt: TGCGCCAGCAGCTTGGTGCTAGCGGGCACAGATACGCAGTATTTT
cdr3_aa: CASSLVLAGTDTQYF

j_call: TRBJ2-1
d_call: TRBD2
v_call: TRBV9
clone_size: .
cdr3_nt: TGTGCCAGCAGCCCCCGGGTGGTAGCGGGGGGTGAGCAGTTCTTC
cdr3_aa: CASSPRVVAGGEQFF

j_call: TRBJ1-1
d_call: TRBD1
v_call: TRBV28
clone_size: .
cdr3_nt: TGTGCCAGCAGCGATCCGGGACAGGGGGTAGGAGCTTTCTTT
cdr3_aa: CASSDPGQGVGAFF

j_call: TRBJ2-7
d_call: TRBD1
v_call: TRBV11-2
clone_size: once
cdr3_nt: TGTGCCAGCAGTCACGGACAGGGCTCCTACGAGCAGTACTTC
cdr3_aa: CASSHGQGSYEQYF

j_call: TRBJ1-1
d_call: .
v_call: TRBV6-6
clone_size: .
cdr3_nt: TGTGCCAGCTATACGTCCCTAACTCGGGGTTCACCTCGGGCTTTCTTT
cdr3_aa: CASYTSLTRGSPRAFF

j_call: TRBJ1-1
d_call: .
v_call: TRBV7-2
clone_size: .
cdr3_nt: TGTGCCAGCAGCTTTCTTTCGAGGAACACTGAAGCTTTCTTT
cdr3_aa: CASSFLSRNTEAFF

j_call: TRBJ2-3
d_call: TRBD2
v_call: TRBV30
clone_size: .
cdr3_nt: TGTGCCTGGACGCGGGATCAGGGACTAGCGGGCACAGATACGCAGTATTTT
cdr3_aa: CAWTRDQGLAGTDTQYF

j_call: TRBJ2-3
d_call: TRBD1
v_call: TRBV7-2
clone_size: .
cdr3_nt: TGTGCCAGCAGCTTAGTCCCCCGGGGACAGGGCGGCGGAGATACGCAGTATTTT
cdr3_aa: CASSLVPRGQGGGDTQYF

j_call: TRBJ1-2
d_call: .
v_call: TRBV10-3
clone_size: .
cdr3_nt: TGCGCCATCAGTGTACAGGGAAATTATGGCTACACCTTC
cdr3_aa: CAISVQGNYGYTF

j_call: TRBJ2-7
d_call: TRBD1
v_call: TRBV6-4
clone_size: .
cdr3_nt: TGTGCCAGCAGTGACTGCAGGGACAGACACGTGTCGGAGCAGTACTTC
cdr3_aa: CASSDCRDRHVSEQYF

j_call: TRBJ2-5
d_call: TRBD1
v_call: TRBV28
clone_size: .
cdr3_nt: TGTGCCAGCCTCAAAACAGGGGCTGGGAAGACCCAGTACTTC
cdr3_aa: CASLKTGAGKTQYF

j_call: TRBJ2-1
d_call: .
v_call: TRBV3-1/TRBV3-2
clone_size: .
cdr3_nt: TGTGCCAGCAGCCAAGATTGGGGTGGTAGCGCCTACAATGAGCAGTTCTTC
cdr3_aa: CASSQDWGGSAYNEQFF

j_call: TRBJ2-2
d_call: .
v_call: TRBV30
clone_size: many
cdr3_nt: TGTGCCTGGAGTGTACGTCTGGGCTCCGGGGAGCTGTTTTTT
cdr3_aa: CAWSVRLGSGELFF

j_call: TRBJ2-6
d_call: .
v_call: TRBV7-3
clone_size: .
cdr3_nt: TGTGCCAGCAGCTTAAAAGGAGGCTCTGGGGCCAACGTCCTGACTTTC
cdr3_aa: CASSLKGGSGANVLTF

j_call: TRBJ2-7
d_call: .
v_call: TRBV14
clone_size: .
cdr3_nt: TGTGCCAGCAGCCAAGATCTGATCGGGGTCGAGCAGTACTTC
cdr3_aa: CASSQDLIGVEQYF

j_call: TRBJ2-5
d_call: .
v_call: TRBV7-9
clone_size: few
cdr3_nt: TGTGCCAGCAGCTTAGGACTACCTGGGACCCAGTACTTC
cdr3_aa: CASSLGLPGTQYF

j_call: TRBJ1-2
d_call: TRBD1
v_call: TRBV28
clone_size: .
cdr3_nt: TGTGCCAGCAGGGACAGGAGCTATGGCTACACCTTC
cdr3_aa: CASRDRSYGYTF

j_call: TRBJ2-1
d_call: TRBD1
v_call: TRBV6-5
clone_size: .
cdr3_nt: TGTGCCAGCAGCTCCCGGACAGGGGTTGGCAATGAGCAGTTCTTC
cdr3_aa: CASSSRTGVGNEQFF

j_call: TRBJ1-2
d_call: .
v_call: TRBV6-5
clone_size: .
cdr3_nt: TGTGCCAGCGCCTCCCAAACCGAGCCCTATGGCTACACCTTC
cdr3_aa: CASASQTEPYGYTF

j_call: TRBJ2-3
d_call: .
v_call: TRBV6-5
clone_size: .
cdr3_nt: TGTGCCAGCAGCCCGAGTTGGAGCACAGATACGCAGTATTTT
cdr3_aa: CASSPSWSTDTQYF